The rows below give T cell receptor beta chains drawn from one sample of a study of blood T cell repertoires in COVID-19. Sequencing was performed with immunoSEQ multiplex PCR; in TCRdb, only in-frame clones are kept and a portion is missing. Among 200,000 or so clones, around 84% were seen once, and the ten largest hold 14%. Sequencing was carried out using peripheral blood. The receptor set was obtained from a man aged 25-45 years with active or convalescent COVID-19. The CDR3 runs from the conserved cysteine through the conserved F or W. Each record gives: V gene, J gene, clone size, D gene, CDR3 protein, CDR3 DNA. The D gene is left open where the match is weak. Some rows mark clone size as missing; the rest say once, few, many or name a class of expanded clone.

>TRBV5-6|TRBJ1-2|.|.
CASSLGGFYGYTF
TGTGCCAGCAGCTTGGGAGGATTCTATGGCTACACCTTC
>TRBV5-1|TRBJ2-3|.|TRBD2
CASGLAGTTDTQYF
TGCGCCAGCGGTCTAGCGGGGACCACAGATACGCAGTATTTT
>TRBV11-2|TRBJ2-7|.|.
CASSSDYGEQYF
TGTGCCAGCAGCTCTGACTACGGCGAGCAGTACTTC
>TRBV29-1|TRBJ2-7|.|TRBD2
CSVEVGEREGRYEQYF
TGCAGCGTTGAAGTGGGGGAGCGGGAGGGCCGCTACGAGCAGTACTTC
>TRBV4-3|TRBJ1-1|.|TRBD1
CASSQDRTGQGMNTEAFF
TGCGCCAGCAGCCAAGATCGTACCGGACAGGGCATGAACACTGAAGCTTTCTTT
>TRBV7-9|TRBJ1-6|.|.
CASSPRQLDNSPLHF
TGTGCCAGCAGCCCCCGACAGCTGGATAATTCACCCCTCCACTTT
>TRBV24-1|TRBJ1-1|.|.
CATSDVGHGAEAFF
TGTGCCACCAGTGATGTGGGACATGGGGCTGAAGCTTTCTTT
>TRBV10-2|TRBJ1-1|.|.
CASRDDMGNTEAFF
TGCGCCAGCAGAGACGACATGGGGAACACTGAAGCTTTCTTT
>TRBV7-6|TRBJ2-7|few|TRBD2
CASSLVDGRAGEQYF
TGTGCCAGCAGCTTAGTCGACGGGAGGGCCGGGGAGCAGTACTTC
>TRBV15|TRBJ1-4|.|.
CATSRPREGEKLFF
TGTGCCACCAGCAGACCCAGGGAGGGTGAAAAACTGTTTTTT
>TRBV5-1|TRBJ2-3|.|TRBD1
CASSPGQGPTDTQYF
TGCGCCAGCAGCCCAGGACAGGGGCCCACAGATACGCAGTATTTT
>TRBV29-1|TRBJ2-5|.|.
CSVDFRIQETQYF
TGCAGCGTTGACTTTCGTATACAAGAGACCCAGTACTTC
>TRBV7-2|TRBJ2-1|.|TRBD2
CASSLDGGFREQFF
TGTGCCAGCAGCCTGGACGGGGGGTTTCGTGAGCAGTTCTTC
>TRBV10-2|TRBJ2-1|.|.
CASSDGQGPYNEQFF
TGCGCCAGCAGTGACGGCCAGGGTCCGTACAATGAGCAGTTCTTC
>TRBV27|TRBJ1-2|once|.
CASRPQGIAYGYTF
TGTGCCAGCAGGCCCCAGGGAATCGCCTATGGCTACACCTTC
>TRBV9|TRBJ1-5|few|TRBD1
CASSFLGQANQPQHF
TGTGCCAGCAGCTTCTTAGGACAGGCCAATCAGCCCCAGCATTTT
>TRBV5-1|TRBJ1-1|.|TRBD1
CASSSTGFGTEAFF
TGCGCCAGCAGCTCGACAGGGTTCGGCACTGAAGCTTTCTTT
>TRBV5-1|TRBJ2-3|.|TRBD2
CASSLDGGATDTQYF
TGCGCCAGCAGCTTGGACGGGGGGGCCACAGATACGCAGTATTTT
>TRBV11-1|TRBJ2-3|.|.
CASSIRGRADTQYF
TGTGCCAGCAGTATAAGGGGCAGGGCTGATACGCAGTATTTT
>TRBV11-1|TRBJ2-1|.|TRBD1
CASSSWDRGRNEQFF
TGTGCCAGCAGCTCGTGGGACAGGGGGAGGAATGAGCAGTTCTTC
>TRBV11-3|TRBJ2-1|.|TRBD1
CASSRPGQAYNEQFF
TGTGCCAGCAGCCGTCCGGGACAGGCTTACAATGAGCAGTTCTTC
>TRBV7-9|TRBJ1-2|.|.
CASSRGDHGYTF
TGTGCCAGCAGCCGAGGAGACCATGGCTACACCTTC
>TRBV7-8|TRBJ2-1|.|.
CASSNRDLGGNEQFF
TGTGCCAGCAGCAACAGGGATCTCGGCGGGAATGAGCAGTTCTTC
>TRBV15|TRBJ2-7|.|.
CATSRAQRSDYEQYF
TGTGCCACCAGCAGAGCTCAGCGGTCCGACTACGAGCAGTACTTC
>TRBV7-9|TRBJ1-2|.|.
CASSLETGEGANYGYTF
TGTGCCAGCAGCTTAGAGACGGGTGAGGGGGCTAACTATGGCTACACCTTC
>TRBV10-3|TRBJ1-5|.|.
CASTGNKNQPQHF
TGTGCCTCAACAGGGAATAAGAATCAGCCCCAGCATTTT
>TRBV7-3|TRBJ2-6|.|.
CASSPRGGNSGANVLTF
TGTGCCAGCAGCCCCCGAGGTGGCAACTCTGGGGCCAACGTCCTGACTTTC
>TRBV2|TRBJ1-4|.|TRBD1
CASSDPGQAKEKLFF
TGTGCCAGCAGTGACCCGGGACAGGCTAAAGAAAAACTGTTTTTT
>TRBV7-9|TRBJ2-7|.|.
CASSSDKYYEQYF
TGTGCCAGCAGTTCAGATAAGTACTACGAGCAGTACTTC
>TRBV3-1/TRBV3-2|TRBJ2-5|.|TRBD2
CASSQFSGGVQETQYF
TGTGCCAGCAGCCAATTTAGCGGGGGCGTCCAAGAGACCCAGTACTTC
>TRBV6-2/TRBV6-3|TRBJ2-3|few|TRBD2
CASSYSFLASGSSDTQYF
TGTGCCAGCAGTTACTCTTTTCTGGCTAGCGGGAGCTCAGATACGCAGTATTTT
>TRBV7-3|TRBJ1-2|few|TRBD1
CASSPGQGAGGYTF
TGTGCCAGCAGTCCAGGACAGGGGGCCGGGGGCTACACCTTC
>TRBV11-2|TRBJ2-1|.|.
CASSLDPDNEQFF
TGTGCCAGCAGCTTAGATCCAGACAATGAGCAGTTCTTC
>TRBV9|TRBJ2-3|.|TRBD2
CASSFRLAGVTDTQYF
TGTGCCAGCAGCTTTAGACTAGCGGGGGTCACAGATACGCAGTATTTT
>TRBV5-1|TRBJ1-1|few|.
CASSLRGSTTEAFF
TGCGCCAGCAGCTTGAGGGGGTCTACCACTGAAGCTTTCTTT
>TRBV6-5|TRBJ1-2|.|.
CAVRSTVSLGYTF
TGTGCCGTCCGGAGCACTGTGAGCCTTGGCTACACCTTC
>TRBV6-5|TRBJ2-5|.|.
CASVRVGETQYF
TGTGCCAGCGTGAGGGTCGGAGAGACCCAGTACTTC
>TRBV6-5|TRBJ1-2|.|TRBD1
CASRQGQGLGYTF
TGTGCCAGCAGGCAAGGACAGGGATTGGGCTACACCTTC